The rows below give T cell receptor beta chains drawn from one sample of a study of regulatory T cells in long-lasting Graves disease. TCRdb passed the multiplex PCR reads through MiXCR, listing each CDR3 protein once. The repertoire consists of a few hundred thousand distinct CDR3 sequences, with about a sixth occurring once and the leading ten covering 23%. The sample was also linked to a second study, of T cells in Graves' hyperthyroidism and ophthalmopathy.

The specimen was peripheral blood mononuclear cells (PBMCs), collected at new diagnosis, from a patient treated with antithyroid drugs. The receptors shown here come from a woman between 18 and 30 years old with Graves disease. The CDR3 runs from the conserved cysteine through the conserved F or W. Each record gives: J gene, D gene, clone size, V gene, CDR3 DNA, CDR3 protein. The D gene is left open where the match is weak. Clone size, where shown, is once, few, many, or a class for clones that have expanded.

J gene: TRBJ2-2; D gene: NA; clone size: NA; V gene: TRBV9; CDR3 DNA: TGTGCCAGCAGCGTAGCCGAGGGGCCGGTGGGCGGGGAGCTGTTTTTT; CDR3 protein: CASSVAEGPVGGELFF
J gene: TRBJ1-5; D gene: NA; clone size: few; V gene: TRBV6-5; CDR3 DNA: TGTGCCAGCAGTTACTCGAGCTTAGGAAATCAGCCCCAGCATTTT; CDR3 protein: CASSYSSLGNQPQHF
J gene: TRBJ1-5; D gene: TRBD1; clone size: many; V gene: TRBV5-1; CDR3 DNA: TGTGCCAGCAGCTTGGGGTCGACAGGGCGCGATCAGCCCCAGCATTTT; CDR3 protein: CASSLGSTGRDQPQHF
J gene: TRBJ1-2; D gene: NA; clone size: many; V gene: TRBV6-5; CDR3 DNA: TGTGCCAGCAGTTACTCGATTGGGGGCGCCGACTATGGCTACACCTTC; CDR3 protein: CASSYSIGGADYGYTF
J gene: TRBJ2-3; D gene: TRBD2; clone size: many; V gene: TRBV7-2; CDR3 DNA: TGTGCCAGCAGCTTGGGGACTAGCGGGAGTTCACAGTATTTT; CDR3 protein: CASSLGTSGSSQYF
J gene: TRBJ2-7; D gene: NA; clone size: many; V gene: TRBV28; CDR3 DNA: TGTGCCAGCAGCGGACACAGCCTGTACGAGCAGTACTTC; CDR3 protein: CASSGHSLYEQYF
J gene: TRBJ2-7; D gene: TRBD2; clone size: many; V gene: TRBV7-2; CDR3 DNA: TGTGCCAGCAGCTCAACCGGGACTAGCTACGAGCAGTACTTC; CDR3 protein: CASSSTGTSYEQYF
J gene: TRBJ1-1; D gene: NA; clone size: few; V gene: TRBV29-1; CDR3 DNA: TGCAGCGCCCGGCGACCTCGCTCCACTGAAGCTTTCTTT; CDR3 protein: CSARRPRSTEAFF
J gene: TRBJ2-7; D gene: TRBD2; clone size: many; V gene: TRBV12-3/TRBV12-4; CDR3 DNA: TGTGCCAGCAGTGGCGGGACTAGCGGGAGGGTGCCCCTCTCCTACGAGCAGTACTTC; CDR3 protein: CASSGGTSGRVPLSYEQYF
J gene: TRBJ2-1; D gene: NA; clone size: many; V gene: TRBV29-1; CDR3 DNA: TGCAGCGAAAGACATACCTACAATGAGCAGTTCTTC; CDR3 protein: CSERHTYNEQFF
J gene: TRBJ2-7; D gene: NA; clone size: many; V gene: TRBV3-1; CDR3 DNA: TGTGCCAGCAGCCGGGCGGGAAAGGACGAGCAGTACTTC; CDR3 protein: CASSRAGKDEQYF
J gene: TRBJ2-3; D gene: NA; clone size: many; V gene: TRBV20-1; CDR3 DNA: TGCAGTGCTAGAGATGTATTTGCGGGACCTACCACAGATACGCAGTATTTT; CDR3 protein: CSARDVFAGPTTDTQYF
J gene: TRBJ1-1; D gene: NA; clone size: many; V gene: TRBV2; CDR3 DNA: TGTGCCAGCGGCCGGGACACCAACACTGAAGCTTTCTTT; CDR3 protein: CASGRDTNTEAFF
J gene: TRBJ2-1; D gene: NA; clone size: many; V gene: TRBV6-1; CDR3 DNA: TGTGCCAGCAAGTTAGAACTGAAGGGCTACAATGAGCAGTTCTTC; CDR3 protein: CASKLELKGYNEQFF
J gene: TRBJ2-1; D gene: NA; clone size: NA; V gene: TRBV27; CDR3 DNA: TGTGCCAGCATGGGGGCGTACAATGAGCAGTTCTTC; CDR3 protein: CASMGAYNEQFF
J gene: TRBJ2-1; D gene: NA; clone size: many; V gene: TRBV27; CDR3 DNA: TGTGCCAGCAGTCCATCAGGGGGGGTTCTGCATAAGTTCTTC; CDR3 protein: CASSPSGGVLHKFF
J gene: TRBJ1-5; D gene: NA; clone size: few; V gene: TRBV7-9; CDR3 DNA: TGTGCCAGCAGCTTAATGGGGCCCCAGCATTTT; CDR3 protein: CASSLMGPQHF
J gene: TRBJ2-7; D gene: NA; clone size: NA; V gene: TRBV4-3; CDR3 DNA: TGCGCCAGCAGCCAAGACCGTGGGGGCTTTGACGAGCAGTACTTC; CDR3 protein: CASSQDRGGFDEQYF
J gene: TRBJ2-4; D gene: TRBD1; clone size: NA; V gene: TRBV5-1; CDR3 DNA: TGCGCCAGCAGCTTGCAGGGGGCGTCCAAAAACATTCAGTACTTC; CDR3 protein: CASSLQGASKNIQYF
J gene: TRBJ1-2; D gene: TRBD1; clone size: NA; V gene: TRBV20-1; CDR3 DNA: TGCAGTGCTGAGACAGGGGGATTGTATGGCTACACCTTC; CDR3 protein: CSAETGGLYGYTF
J gene: TRBJ2-3; D gene: TRBD2; clone size: NA; V gene: TRBV20-1; CDR3 DNA: TGCAGTGCTAGACAGGGGACTAGCGGAACAGATACGCAGTATTTT; CDR3 protein: CSARQGTSGTDTQYF
J gene: TRBJ1-2; D gene: NA; clone size: many; V gene: TRBV27; CDR3 DNA: TGTGCCAGCAGTTTATCGGGCAGTTATGGCTACACCTTC; CDR3 protein: CASSLSGSYGYTF
J gene: TRBJ2-7; D gene: NA; clone size: many; V gene: TRBV27; CDR3 DNA: TGTGCCAGCAGTTTACCCCTCGACAGGCCCCAGAGTCACGAGCAGTACTTC; CDR3 protein: CASSLPLDRPQSHEQYF
J gene: TRBJ2-1; D gene: TRBD2; clone size: few; V gene: TRBV5-1; CDR3 DNA: TGCGCCAGCAGCTTGGGACTAGCGGGACGCGATGAGCAGTTCTTC; CDR3 protein: CASSLGLAGRDEQFF
J gene: TRBJ2-5; D gene: NA; clone size: NA; V gene: TRBV20-1; CDR3 DNA: TGCAGTGCTAGAGACCTAGGCAGGCAAGAGACCCAGTACTTC; CDR3 protein: CSARDLGRQETQYF
J gene: TRBJ2-1; D gene: TRBD2; clone size: once; V gene: TRBV7-9; CDR3 DNA: TGTGCCAGCAAAGGGACTATGGGTGAGAATGAGCAGTTCTTC; CDR3 protein: CASKGTMGENEQFF
J gene: TRBJ2-1; D gene: TRBD2; clone size: many; V gene: TRBV28; CDR3 DNA: TGTGCCAGCAACGGGAGCGGGAGAAGGAATGAGCAGTTCTTC; CDR3 protein: CASNGSGRRNEQFF
J gene: TRBJ1-1; D gene: TRBD1; clone size: few; V gene: TRBV5-4; CDR3 DNA: TGTGCCAGCAGCCTTGGACAGGGCAGGATTGAAGCTTTCTTT; CDR3 protein: CASSLGQGRIEAFF
J gene: TRBJ1-2; D gene: NA; clone size: NA; V gene: TRBV7-9; CDR3 DNA: TGTGCCAGCAGCTTAGTCAACGGGCCGAACTATGGCTACACCTTC; CDR3 protein: CASSLVNGPNYGYTF